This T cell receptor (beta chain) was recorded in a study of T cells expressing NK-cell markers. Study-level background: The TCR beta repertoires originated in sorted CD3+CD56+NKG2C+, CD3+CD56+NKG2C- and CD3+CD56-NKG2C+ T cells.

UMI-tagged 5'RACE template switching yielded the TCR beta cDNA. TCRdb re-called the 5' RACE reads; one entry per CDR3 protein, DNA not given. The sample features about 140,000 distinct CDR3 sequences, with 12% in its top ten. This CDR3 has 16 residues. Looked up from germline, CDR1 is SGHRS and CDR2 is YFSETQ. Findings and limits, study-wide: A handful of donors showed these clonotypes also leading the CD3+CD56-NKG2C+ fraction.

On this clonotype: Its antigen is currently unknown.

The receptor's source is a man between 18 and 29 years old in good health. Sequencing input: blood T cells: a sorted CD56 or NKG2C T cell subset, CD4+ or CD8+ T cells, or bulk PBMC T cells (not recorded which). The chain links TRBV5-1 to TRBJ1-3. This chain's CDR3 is CASSLVGLSSGNTIYF.